This TCR beta chain came from a study of shared clonotypes between healthy human individuals. Study conclusions and caveats: A generally larger estimated richness was seen in naive subsets than in memory subsets. Large depth notwithstanding, sorted-subset sequencing proved incomplete by rarefaction. Clonotype sharing across four donors was observed for 4% to 6.5% of naive CD4 clonotypes.

The CDR3 runs 15 residues. Germline V gives CDR1 LGHNA, CDR2 YNFKEQ. The V end was cut by 4 bases, the J end by 2 bases, with 15 bases between. With respect to this clone: No antigen is known for it.

TCRdb keeps only in-frame clones here, not all; method: immunoSEQ multiplex PCR. This sample carries roughly 2 million clones, approximately 95% of them seen once, and the ten largest clones take more than 0.1%. All of the donors resided in Nashville, Tennessee, and each was a Caucasian adult. The source is a man aged 18-30 years in good health. The rearrangement uses TRBV4-2 and TRBJ2-7, with a possible D match to TRBD2 (5 bases). Material: naive CD4+ T cells sorted from blood. The subset denotes: CD45RA+ positively selected. This CDR3 reads CASSPGRRRTYEQYF. The CDR3 region has the DNA TGTGCCAGCAGCCCGGGGAGACGGAGGACCTACGAGCAGTACTTC.